The 26 T cell receptor beta chains reported below all come from one sample, sequenced in a study of blood T cells in healthy people across ages. The use of a sample-barcoded 5' primer and a J-beta primer mix characterized a second PCR of about 7 to 12 cycles. A single record per CDR3 protein comes from TCRdb applying MiXCR to the 5' RACE reads. This sample has 1.5 million to 2 million distinct CDR3 sequences, with 30% to 35% found just once. The sequenced sample consisted of blood. Every receptor here comes from a woman between 25 and 40 years old in good health.

This clonotype was counted many times. The chain combines TRBV5-1 with TRBJ2-7; 15 bases agree with TRBD2. CDR1 is SGHRS, CDR2 YFSETQ, per germline. CDR3 size: 17 residues. Trimming took 4 bases from V and 3 from J; bases not matched to a gene: 8. The CDR3 DNA sequence: TGCGCCAGCAGCCCCGTGGGACTAGCGGGAGGAAACTACGAGCAGTACTTC. The encoded protein is CASSPVGLAGGNYEQYF.

The gene calls are TRBV4-1 and TRBJ1-5; D gene uncertain. Germline V lookup: CDR1 MGHRA, CDR2 YSYEKL. The V gene lost 3 bases and the J gene lost 9 bases, with 9 bases spanning the gap. The length of the CDR3 is 12 residues. CDR3 sequence reads: CASSQEHRPQHF. The DNA for the CDR3 is TGCGCCAGCAGCCAGGAACATCGGCCCCAGCATTTT.

This clonotype was picked up a small number of times. The V call is TRBV5-4, the J call TRBJ2-1; D is unresolved. Between the trimmed V and J ends, which lost 0 bases and 1 base, there was a span of 11 bases. Germline lookup yields CDR1 SGHNT and CDR2 YYREEE (reference sequence). The CDR3 runs 16 residues. CDR3 in amino acids: CASSLEAALSYNEQFF. The CDR3 bases are TGTGCCAGCAGCTTGGAGGCAGCCTTATCCTACAATGAGCAGTTCTTC.

In this sample, this clonotype turned up a few times. The chain carries TRBV4-1 and TRBJ2-3, with 7 bases that match TRBD2. The V gene end was trimmed by 1 base and the J gene end by 1 base; junction bases not matched to a gene: 5. The CDR3 totals 16 residues. Germline-derived CDR1 and CDR2 are MGHRA and YSYEKL. CDR3 in DNA: TGCGCCAGCAGCCAAGGGGGGGGGGTCGGCACAGATACGCAGTATTTT. Protein sequence: CASSQGGGVGTDTQYF.

A note on this clonotype: A much larger clone lies one base from this, so it may be a read error. The chain couples TRBV12-3 or TRBV12-4 to TRBJ2-3, with D tentatively TRBD1 (6 bases). The CDR3 runs to 16 residues. The DNA of the CDR3 is TGTGCCAGCAGTTTCGTCAGGGGAGTCAGCACAGATGCGCAGTATTTT. Translated: CASSFVRGVSTDAQYF.

This clonotype was seen repeatedly, ten times or more. J is TRBJ2-7 and V is TRBV29-1, with TRBD1 matching over 8 bases. The V gene end was trimmed by 5 bases and the J gene end by 0 bases; junction bases not matched to a gene: 3. This CDR3 comprises 13 residues. Germline-derived CDR1 and CDR2 are SQVTM and ANQGSEA. The CDR3 spells CSVRTGFSYEQYF. The CDR3 nucleotides are TGCAGCGTTAGGACAGGGTTCTCCTACGAGCAGTACTTC.

The J gene is TRBJ2-3, the V gene TRBV20-1; 10 nucleotides align to TRBD2. Losses at the gene ends were 3 bases for V and 0 bases for J; bases not matched to a gene: 3. The germline V gene encodes CDR1 DFQATT and CDR2 SNEGSKA (reference sequence). CDR3 length: 15 amino acids. The CDR3 loop is CSARLAGVSTDTQYF. CDR3 DNA: TGCAGTGCTAGGCTAGCGGGAGTAAGCACAGATACGCAGTATTTT.

This clonotype was seen just once. This sequence joins TRBV20-1 and TRBJ2-7; possibly TRBD2 for D (6 bases). V was pared by 1 base and J by 4 bases, with 17 bases between. This CDR3 comprises 15 residues. Germline CDR1 and CDR2: DFQATT and SNEGSKA (reference sequence). In nucleotides, the CDR3 is TGCAGTGCTAGAGGCTCGGAGGGGAACCCTTACGAGCAGTACTTC. Residues: CSARGSEGNPYEQYF.

This clonotype was detected many times. The CDR3 loop is CSVGQGSETQYF. Here the CDR3 DNA reads TGCAGCGTTGGGCAGGGGTCCGAGACCCAGTACTTC. The V call is TRBV29-1, the J call TRBJ2-5; D is perhaps TRBD1 (6 bases). Germline CDR1 is SQVTM and CDR2 is ANQGSEA. This CDR3 has 12 residues. Trimming cost V 4 bases and J 5 bases, with 11 bases left between them.

This clonotype was picked up a small number of times. The genes are TRBV6-2 or TRBV6-3 and TRBJ2-1; TRBD1 might be the D (6 bases). The germline CDR1 and CDR2 sequences are MNHEY and SVGEGT. Trimming removed 10 bases at V and 6 bases at J, with 10 bases between. The CDR3 consists of 11 residues. CDR3 sequence: CATYRVNEQFF. In DNA form, the CDR3 reads TGTGCCACATACAGGGTCAATGAGCAGTTCTTC.

This clonotype was seen many times. This chain links TRBV10-3 with TRBJ2-7; the match to TRBD1 covers 8 bases. Germline values: CDR1 ENHRY, CDR2 SYGVKD. The ends lost 10 bases at V and 5 bases at J; junction bases unmatched: 13. The CDR3 is 14 residues long. CDR3 sequence (DNA): TGTGCCAATAGCCGCGGACAGGGACTCAACGAGCAGTACTTC. Translation: CANSRGQGLNEQYF.

This chain links TRBV5-6 with TRBJ2-2; TRBD1 matches at 8 bases. J was trimmed by 8 bases and V by 4 bases; bases with no gene match: 7. CDR1 is SGHDT and CDR2 is YYEEEE in the germline V gene. The CDR3 has 14 amino acids. CDR3 nucleotides: TGTGCCAGCAGCCTCTCCCAGGGGGCGGGGGAGCTGTTTTTT. Amino acids: CASSLSQGAGELFF.

This clonotype was observed a few times. The chain links TRBV5-6 to TRBJ1-1; D perhaps matches TRBD1 (6 bases). The CDR3 is 15 residues long. CDR1 SGHDT and CDR2 YYEEEE come from the germline V gene. The germline V and J ends were trimmed by 1 base and 1 base, with 11 bases remaining between them. The CDR3 reads CASSLLPGQNTEAFF. CDR3 nucleotide sequence: TGTGCCAGCAGCTTGCTTCCGGGACAGAACACTGAAGCTTTCTTT. The variable domain in full, completed from reference TRBV5-6 and TRBJ1-1, reads DAGVTQSPTHLIKTRGQQVTLRCSPKSGHDTVSWYQQALGQGPQFIFQYYEEEERQRGNFPDRFSGHQFPNYSSELNVNALLLGDSALYLCASSLLPGQNTEAFFGQGTRLTVV.

This clonotype has ten or more counts. This rearrangement joins TRBV27 to TRBJ2-7, with D unclear. The germline V gene has CDR1 MNHEY and CDR2 SMNVEV (reference sequence). This CDR3 is 14 amino acids long. Trimming removed 5 bases at V and 0 bases at J, with 11 bases between. The CDR3 here is CASSPRTSSYEQYF. CDR3 coding DNA: TGTGCCAGCAGTCCCCGGACGAGCTCCTACGAGCAGTACTTC.

This chain links TRBV4-1 with TRBJ1-1; 7 bases align to TRBD1. The CDR3 spans 14 residues. With V trimmed by 4 bases and J by 3 bases, 5 bases remained unmatched. Germline CDR1 is MGHRA and CDR2 is YSYEKL. The CDR3 region is CASSPPGQYTEAFF. The CDR3 DNA follows: TGCGCCAGCAGCCCCCCGGGACAGTACACTGAAGCTTTCTTT.

The chain uses TRBV7-2 and TRBJ2-7, with D uncertain. The assigned J gene may be wrong: the sequence end matches TRBJ2-5 better. Germline V gene lookup returns CDR1 SGHTA and CDR2 FQGNSA. CDR3 size: 17 residues. This chain's CDR3 is CASSLGVRARTQETQYF. The CDR3 nucleotides read TGTGCCAGCAGCTTAGGGGTGCGAGCGAGGACCCAAGAGACCCAGTACTTC.

This clonotype turned up a few times. The chain carries TRBV4-1 and TRBJ1-1; TRBD1 might be the D (5 bases). V lost 0 bases to trimming and J lost 4 bases, with 15 bases between them. The CDR3 spans 16 residues. Germline-derived CDR1 and CDR2 are MGHRA and YSYEKL. The CDR3, as DNA: TGCGCCAGCAGCCAAGAAGGGGAAGGTCTTCTCACTGAAGCTTTCTTT. Its protein is CASSQEGEGLLTEAFF.

The chain employs TRBV20-1 and TRBJ2-3; 9 bases line up with TRBD2. J gave up 6 bases and V 0 bases, and 10 bases lay outside the gene matches. Germline CDR1 reads DFQATT; CDR2 reads SNEGSKA (reference sequence). This CDR3 spans 16 amino acids. The CDR3 spells CSARDPRRGGADTQYF. CDR3 bases: TGCAGTGCTAGAGACCCCCGCCGCGGGGGGGCGGATACGCAGTATTTT.

The chain employs TRBV5-1 and TRBJ2-7; weak D call: TRBD1 (7 bases). The CDR3 runs to 16 residues. The V end was cut by 0 bases, the J end by 0 bases, with 13 bases between. Germline V gives CDR1 SGHRS, CDR2 YFSETQ. In DNA, the CDR3 is TGCGCCAGCAGCTTGGAAAACCAGGGGGGCTCCTACGAGCAGTACTTC. Translation gives CASSLENQGGSYEQYF.

This clonotype was seen at least ten times. This chain links TRBV20-1 with TRBJ2-1, with unresolved D. Germline V CDR1 and CDR2: DFQATT, SNEGSKA (reference sequence). CDR3 size: 12 residues. V was trimmed by 0 bases and J by 7 bases, leaving 7 bases between them. This chain's CDR3 is CSARDVKNEQFF. As DNA, the CDR3 is TGCAGTGCTAGAGATGTGAAGAATGAGCAGTTCTTC.

The V gene is TRBV12-3 or TRBV12-4, the J gene TRBJ2-5; D gene unclear. V shed 6 bases and J shed 5 bases, with 22 bases lying between them. CDR3 length equals 16 residues. The CDR3 is CASSRSLGRWTETQYF. Here the CDR3 DNA reads TGTGCCAGCAGCCGATCACTGGGCAGGTGGACGGAGACCCAGTACTTC.

This clonotype was detected ten times or more. The V call is TRBV10-3, the J call TRBJ2-7; 8 bases fit TRBD2. After removal of 2 bases from V and 4 bases from J, the junction contained 4 bases not matched to a gene. Per the germline V gene, CDR1 is ENHRY and CDR2 is SYGVKD. The length of the CDR3 is 14 residues. The CDR3 sequence: CAISERTSLYEQYF. In DNA form, the CDR3 reads TGTGCCATCAGTGAGAGGACTAGCTTATACGAGCAGTACTTC.

This clonotype was seen a few times. This chain links TRBV11-2 with TRBJ2-1; perhaps D is TRBD1 or TRBD2 (5 bases each). The CDR3 is made up of 14 amino acids. V was trimmed by 0 bases and J by 7 bases, leaving 10 bases between them. Germline lookup yields CDR1 SGHAT and CDR2 FQNNGV. Here the CDR3 reads CASSLDPGRNEQFF. The CDR3 coding sequence is TGTGCCAGCAGCTTAGATCCGGGACGAAATGAGCAGTTCTTC.

The CDR3 DNA reads as TGTGCCAGCGGCTACGTCGGGGGGGACTACGAGCAGTACTTC. Encoded protein: CASGYVGGDYEQYF. J is TRBJ2-7 and V is TRBV6-1; 8 bases are shared with TRBD2. Germline assignment: CDR1 MNHNS and CDR2 SASEGT. This CDR3 region has 14 residues. J lost 3 bases, V lost 8 bases, and 9 bases had no gene match.

The chain carries TRBV28 and TRBJ1-5, with 8 bases aligning to TRBD1. Germline V CDR1 and CDR2: MDHEN, SYDVKM. The length of the CDR3 is 15 residues. The V segment lost 8 bases and the J segment 5 bases; nucleotides outside the gene matches: 11. The CDR3 DNA reads as TGTGCCAGCTGCCCTATCAGGGGGCGAGATCAGCCCCAGCATTTT. It codes for CASCPIRGRDQPQHF.

A few counts support this clonotype. The chain uses TRBV11-2 and TRBJ2-7; possibly TRBD2 for D (5 bases). The CDR3 sequence is 15 residues long. V lost 2 bases and J lost 3, with 14 bases in between. CDR1 and CDR2 (germline): SGHAT, FQNNGV. For the CDR3, the DNA is TGTGCCAGCAGCTTATCCCGGGGAGAACGCTACGAGCAGTACTTC. Its protein is CASSLSRGERYEQYF.